Listed here are 21 T cell receptor beta chains from one sample, sequenced in a study of beta chain features in type 1 diabetes. General study results and limits: TCRB CDR3 length was moderately but significantly reduced in all four CD4+ subsets of Type 1 diabetes patients.

No antigen is known for these receptors. Investigators reverse transcribed all isolated RNA, so they sequenced expressed TCRB transcripts. Here immunoSEQ multiplex PCR was the method, and the copy in TCRdb shows in-frame clones only, minus some. The top ten clones hold approximately 2.5% of a sample with approximately 130,000 clones, 15% to 20% of them seen once. The source material was central memory CD4+ T cells from blood. The receptors derive from a man aged 18-30 years with type 1 diabetes.

The V and J genes are TRBV7-9 and TRBJ1-4; D uncertain. In germline, CDR1 is SEHNR, CDR2 FQNEAQ (reference sequence). Trimming left V 6 bases short and J 7 bases short, with 18 bases between. This CDR3 comprises 15 residues. The CDR3 DNA reads TGTGCCAGCAGTTTTGGGGAGGCTGTAGCTGAAAAACTGTTTTTT. Its protein product is CASSFGEAVAEKLFF.

The chain links TRBV20-1 to TRBJ1-1, with D unresolved. This CDR3 comprises 11 residues. The germline gives CDR1 DFQATT, CDR2 SNEGSKA (reference sequence). V was clipped by 5 bases and J by 4 bases, with 8 bases between them. The CDR3 DNA reads as TGCAGTGCTGGACGACGCACTGAAGCTTTCTTT. Its protein is CSAGRRTEAFF.

This clone has a handful of counts. This rearrangement joins TRBV4-2 to TRBJ2-7, with D perhaps matching TRBD1 or TRBD2 (5 bases each). Deletions cut 3 bases from V and 2 bases from J, with 17 bases between. The CDR3 runs 16 residues. The germline V gene encodes CDR1 LGHNA and CDR2 YNFKEQ. CDR3 DNA: TGTGCCAGCAGCCACCTCTTGGGGGAGATCCCCTACGAGCAGTACTTC. This sequence encodes CASSHLLGEIPYEQYF.

This clone occurred once. The V gene is TRBV6-6, the J gene TRBJ2-6; D gene ambiguous. With 5 bases removed from V and 4 bases from J, the gap between germline ends came to 12 bases. Germline V gene lookup returns CDR1 MNHNY and CDR2 SVGAGI (reference sequence). This CDR3 comprises 15 residues. The chain's CDR3 is CASSHSGAGANVLTF. CDR3 coding DNA: TGTGCCAGCAGTCACAGTGGCGCCGGGGCCAACGTCCTGACTTTC.

J is TRBJ1-2 and V is TRBV19; D uncertain. The CDR3 loop spans 13 amino acids. Trimming left V 6 bases short and J 3 bases short, with 11 bases between. CDR1 and CDR2 (germline): LNHDA, SQIVND (reference sequence). The chain's CDR3 is CASSARVDYGYTF. CDR3 DNA: TGTGCCAGTAGCGCACGGGTAGACTATGGCTACACCTTC.

The V call is TRBV7-2, the J call TRBJ2-2; D gene unclear. The length of the CDR3 is 15 residues. Germline lookup yields CDR1 SGHTA and CDR2 FQGNSA. The V gene lost 5 bases and the J gene lost 5 bases, with 15 bases spanning the gap. In nucleotides, the CDR3 is TGTGCCAGCAGCCCGGATGGACCGAGAACCGGGGAGCTGTTTTTT. Translating it yields CASSPDGPRTGELFF. The full variable domain, completed using reference TRBV7-2 and TRBJ2-2, is GAGVSQSPSNKVTEKGKDVELRCDPISGHTALYWYRQSLGQGLEFLIYFQGNSAPDKSGLPSDRFSAERTGGSVSTLTIQRTQQEDSAVYLCASSPDGPRTGELFFGEGSRLTVL.

This clone appeared a few times. At the DNA level, this CDR3 is encoded by other sequences in the same sample as well. The gene calls are TRBV7-2 and TRBJ2-7; possibly TRBD1 for D (6 bases). The CDR3 is 14 residues long. Germline V gene sequence: CDR1 SGHTA, CDR2 FQGNSA. Trimming removed 5 bases from V and 0 bases from J, with 11 bases in between. CDR3 nucleotides: TGTGCCAGCAGCCCACAGGGTACCTCCTACGAGCAGTACTTC. Amino acid sequence: CASSPQGTSYEQYF.

The CDR3 DNA follows: TGCGCCAGCAACCTACAGGGGGTGACGGAGAGTGAGCAGTTCTTC. Amino acids: CASNLQGVTESEQFF. The chain carries TRBV5-1 and TRBJ2-1; 8 nucleotides align to TRBD1. Germline assignment: CDR1 SGHRS and CDR2 YFSETQ. V lost 6 bases, J lost 9 bases, and 14 bases stayed unmatched. This CDR3 is 15 amino acids long.

The table lists this clone with a few counts. The sample holds other DNA sequences that translate to the same CDR3. The CDR3 sequence: CASSPVATDTQYF. The DNA for the CDR3 is TGTGCCAGCTCACCTGTCGCCACAGATACGCAGTATTTT. The chain recombines TRBV18 with TRBJ2-3; unclear D gene. This CDR3 is 13 amino acids long. V was shortened by 3 bases and J by 2 bases, with 6 bases between the two germline ends. Germline values: CDR1 KGHSH, CDR2 LQKENI.

V gene TRBV4-2 combines with J gene TRBJ1-3; D is ambiguous. Trimming cost V 1 base and J 2 bases, with 9 bases left between them. Germline CDR1 reads LGHNA; CDR2 reads YNFKEQ. The CDR3 has 15 residues. In DNA, the CDR3 is TGTGCCAGCAGCCAAGCCTGGGGAACTGGAAACACCATATATTTT. Translation: CASSQAWGTGNTIYF.

This rearrangement joins TRBV10-3 to TRBJ1-4, with 7 positions matching TRBD1. The germline V gene encodes CDR1 ENHRY and CDR2 SYGVKD. The CDR3 loop spans 12 amino acids. Germline trimming cut 10 bases from V and 6 bases from J; bases unmatched to any gene: 5. CDR3 coding DNA: TGTGCCACCGGGACAGACGATGAAAAACTGTTTTTT. As protein: CATGTDDEKLFF.

The J gene is TRBJ2-7, the V gene TRBV30; possible D gene TRBD2, 6 bases. The V gene lost 2 bases and the J gene lost 8 bases, with 10 bases spanning the gap. CDR3 length equals 11 residues. Germline-derived CDR1 and CDR2 are GTSNPN and SVGIG (reference sequence). CDR3 nucleotide sequence: TGTGCCTGGAGTTGGGGGGATAAGCAGTACTTC. Translating it yields CAWSWGDKQYF.

V and J are TRBV7-9 and TRBJ2-5; D is perhaps TRBD2 (5 bases). V lost 3 bases, J lost 2 bases, and 10 bases lay in between. The CDR3 covers 14 residues. Germline loops: CDR1 SEHNR, CDR2 FQNEAQ (reference sequence). As DNA, the CDR3 is TGTGCCAGCAGCTTCGAGCGGACTCAAGAGACCCAGTACTTC. Encoded protein: CASSFERTQETQYF.

The gene calls are TRBV30 and TRBJ1-1; D is perhaps TRBD1 (5 bases). V was trimmed by 2 bases and J by 3 bases, leaving 16 bases between them. CDR1 GTSNPN and CDR2 SVGIG come from the germline V gene (reference sequence). CDR3 length: 15 amino acids. Here the CDR3 DNA reads TGTGCCTGGAGTTGGGGGGTAGGAGGGGACACTGAAGCTTTCTTT. It encodes CAWSWGVGGDTEAFF.

A few counts support this clone. At one boundary the junction diverges from the germline segment, which might be a read error. The V gene is TRBV7-7, the J gene TRBJ2-2, with D maybe TRBD2 (5 bases). This CDR3 is built from 15 residues. From germline, CDR1 is SSHAT and CDR2 FNYEAQ (reference sequence). CDR3: CASSLGGTAAGELFF. The CDR3 DNA reads as TGTGCTAGCAGCTTAGGAGGAACGGCGGCCGGGGAGCTGTTTTTT.

This clone was seen a handful of times. The V and J genes are TRBV30 and TRBJ2-3; possibly TRBD1 for D (6 bases). This CDR3 spans 15 amino acids. V gave up 0 bases and J gave up 1 base, with 11 bases separating them. Germline CDR1 GTSNPN, CDR2 SVGIG (reference sequence). CDR3 sequence (DNA): TGTGCCTGGAGTGTAACGACAGGCCGCACAGATACGCAGTATTTT. Translated, it gives CAWSVTTGRTDTQYF.

This clone occurred a few times. The same CDR3 can be traced to other DNA sequences in this sample. The chain has TRBV6-5 and TRBJ2-7; D unresolved. V shed 0 bases and J shed 1 base, with 7 bases lying between them. Germline assignment: CDR1 MNHEY and CDR2 SVGAGI. The CDR3 sequence is 14 residues long. CDR3 in amino acids: CASSYSPNSYEQYF. In nucleotides, the CDR3 is TGTGCCAGCAGTTACTCCCCGAATTCCTACGAGCAGTACTTC.

In its sample, this clone was seen a few times. The CDR3 reads CASSLTDGSYEQYF. The DNA for the CDR3 is TGTGCCAGCAGCTTGACGGACGGCTCCTACGAGCAGTACTTC. This chain connects TRBV11-2 to TRBJ2-7, with D unresolved. The V gene's germline CDR1 is SGHAT and CDR2 FQNNGV. The CDR3 spans 14 residues. The V gene lost 3 bases and the J gene lost 0 bases, with 9 bases spanning the gap.

This clone was seen repeatedly, ten times or more. V usage is TRBV9 and J usage is TRBJ2-3, with unresolved D. This CDR3 comprises 14 residues. The ends were cut back, 0 bases at V and 6 bases at J, with 11 bases in the middle. Germline V gene data show CDR1 as SGDLS and CDR2 as YYNGEE. The CDR3 nucleotides read TGTGCCAGCAGCGTAGTAAATGGTCCGGATACGCAGTATTTT. This encodes CASSVVNGPDTQYF.

This clone was counted only a few times. The rearrangement uses TRBV19 and TRBJ2-3; D unclear. Germline CDR1 LNHDA, CDR2 SQIVND (reference sequence). Trimming cost V 5 bases and J 0 bases, with 18 bases left between them. The CDR3 runs 17 residues. CDR3 region: CASSAPDSSASTDTQYF. The DNA for the CDR3 is TGTGCCAGTAGTGCTCCTGACTCGTCGGCAAGCACAGATACGCAGTATTTT.

V usage is TRBV4-3 and J usage is TRBJ2-1; D is undetermined. V shed 1 base and J shed 4 bases, with 8 bases lying between them. The CDR3 length is 14 residues. Germline V gives CDR1 LGHNA, CDR2 YSLEER. CDR3 sequence reads: CASSQGGVYNEQFF. The CDR3, as DNA: TGCGCCAGCAGCCAAGGTGGGGTTTACAATGAGCAGTTCTTC.